The 3 T cell receptor beta chains in this list originate from one sample, sequenced in a study of graft-versus-host responses after intestinal transplantation. Their recognized antigens are unknown. The method was immunoSEQ multiplex PCR; TCRdb's version includes in-frame clones alone and lacks a portion of them. The data contain 25,000 to 30,000 clones, roughly 87% of them singletons. This sample comprised unstimulated CD4+ T cells sorted from spleen or lymph node cells, obtained before intestinal transplant. These TCRs come from a human donor who received an intestinal transplant.

This clone was observed a single time. The CDR3 DNA reads as TGTGCCAGCAGCGTCGGGGGGGCCACCTACGAGCAGTACTTC. It translates to CASSVGGATYEQYF. The V call is TRBV9, the J call TRBJ2-5; 8 nucleotides line up with TRBD2. The closer fit of TRBJ2-7 to the DNA end suggests the J call may be wrong. Per the germline V gene, CDR1 is SGDLS and CDR2 is YYNGEE. CDR3 length: 14 residues.

The rearrangement uses TRBV7-3 and TRBJ1-1; 7 positions match TRBD1. Germline CDR1 and CDR2: SGHTA and FQGTGA. The CDR3 length is 15 residues. With 1 base clipped from V and 1 base from J, the junction kept 3 bases outside the gene matches. This chain's CDR3 is CASSLRYRGNTEAFF. The CDR3 DNA is TGTGCCAGCAGCTTAAGGTACAGGGGGAACACTGAAGCTTTCTTT.

The V gene is TRBV6-6, the J gene TRBJ2-7, with a weak D call TRBD2 (6 bases). Deletions cut 2 bases from V and 0 bases from J, with 8 bases between. Germline CDR1 is MNHNY and CDR2 is SVGAGI (reference sequence). This CDR3 comprises 14 residues. The CDR3, as DNA: TGTGCCAGCAGTTACGTGGGGGGCTCCTACGAGCAGTACTTC. Its protein product is CASSYVGGSYEQYF.